The rows below give T cell receptor beta chains drawn from one sample of a study of T cells in Graves' hyperthyroidism and ophthalmopathy. One entry per CDR3 protein, called by TCRdb with MiXCR from the multiplex PCR reads. Of 550,000 to 800,000 distinct CDR3 sequences detected, roughly a sixth appear once; the ten largest clones hold roughly a sixth. Input material: blood. The receptor source for this set is a man aged 45 to 65 with Graves' hyperthyroidism. Each CDR3 is given with its conserved first and last residue. D genes are given only for firm matches.

j_gene: TRBJ1-1
d_gene: -
v_gene: TRBV6-2/TRBV6-3
CDR3aa: CASRGLVGTEAFF

j_gene: TRBJ2-7
d_gene: -
v_gene: TRBV6-1
CDR3aa: CASRGQGLNYEQYF

j_gene: TRBJ2-4
d_gene: -
v_gene: TRBV2
CDR3aa: CASSEYGTNPAKNIQYF

j_gene: TRBJ2-2
d_gene: TRBD2
v_gene: TRBV9
CDR3aa: CASSAEQTSVSTGELFF

j_gene: TRBJ1-1
d_gene: -
v_gene: TRBV28
CDR3aa: CASSIAVGNTEAFF

j_gene: TRBJ1-1
d_gene: TRBD1
v_gene: TRBV5-1
CDR3aa: CASSPWDSDTEAFF

j_gene: TRBJ2-2
d_gene: -
v_gene: TRBV5-1
CDR3aa: CASKGTGSGTGELFF

j_gene: TRBJ2-1
d_gene: -
v_gene: TRBV11-2
CDR3aa: CASSKSRTGNEQFF

j_gene: TRBJ2-5
d_gene: -
v_gene: TRBV2
CDR3aa: CASSEAPDPEETQYF

j_gene: TRBJ2-3
d_gene: TRBD2
v_gene: TRBV10-3
CDR3aa: CAISSGLAGTDTQYF

j_gene: TRBJ2-1
d_gene: TRBD2
v_gene: TRBV24-1
CDR3aa: CATSDPTGLGPYNEQFF

j_gene: TRBJ1-1
d_gene: -
v_gene: TRBV5-1
CDR3aa: CASSARTGRMNTEAFF

j_gene: TRBJ1-3
d_gene: -
v_gene: TRBV7-2
CDR3aa: CASSLAGDGNTIYF

j_gene: TRBJ2-2
d_gene: -
v_gene: TRBV5-4
CDR3aa: CASSWGWGTGELFF

j_gene: TRBJ1-5
d_gene: -
v_gene: TRBV19
CDR3aa: CASGGSGPQHF

j_gene: TRBJ2-1
d_gene: -
v_gene: TRBV6-4
CDR3aa: CASSDSTKGEQFF

j_gene: TRBJ1-2
d_gene: -
v_gene: TRBV19
CDR3aa: CASSTGSGYTF